This TCR beta chain is drawn from a study of CD8+ T cells in alopecia areata. CDR3 length: 15 residues. J was trimmed by 3 bases and V by 4 bases; bases with no gene match: 8. Germline CDR1 SQVTM, CDR2 ANQGSEA. As to this clone: Its cognate antigen is unknown.

The sequencing template was cDNA reverse transcribed from extracted RNA. Sequencing was performed with immunoSEQ multiplex PCR; in TCRdb, only in-frame clones are kept and a portion is missing. The sample records around 190,000 clones, around three fifths being singletons. The treatment is: oral pan-JAK inhibitor, 5-10 mg twice daily. Lesional scalp punch biopsies and peripheral blood came from alopecia areata patients. Study results and caveats: One nonresponder leaves baseline CD8+ expansion's link to response uncertain. TCRs were shared less clearly across patients than in mice, possibly for HLA-related reasons. The study also sequences resident alphabeta T cells of normal skin in scalp samples.

This receptor was identified in a human donor with alopecia areata. The gene calls are TRBV29-1 and TRBJ1-5, with 8 bases identical to TRBD1. Sequencing used CD4+ T cells sorted from blood, obtained at week 4, from a patient treated with tofacitinib. The CDR3 protein is CSVVYGTGNNQPQHF. CDR3 nucleotides: TGCAGCGTTGTTTATGGGACAGGCAACAATCAGCCCCAGCATTTT.